Listed below are T cell receptor beta chains from one sample, sequenced in a study of response to subunit inactivated influenza vaccine. From the RT-PCR reads, TCRdb called clonotypes with MiXCR, one entry per CDR3 protein. The data contain some 550,000 distinct CDR3 sequences, around 25% of them singletons. The same specimen was also included in a second study, on T cells expressing NK-cell markers.

Source: CD4+ T cells sorted from PBMCs, taken roughly 12 days after vaccination. The receptors stem from a man between 50 and 59 years old who received an inactivated influenza vaccine. Both conserved end residues are part of each CDR3. Fields, in order: V gene, D gene, J gene, clone size, CDR3 protein, CDR3 DNA. D genes are given only for firm matches. Not all rows give a size; the values are once, few, many and, for expanded clones, a class.

TRBV5-1	-	TRBJ2-1	-	CASSLYQGRYNEQFF	TGCGCCAGCAGCTTGTACCAGGGGCGCTACAATGAGCAGTTCTTC
TRBV6-6	-	TRBJ2-6	few	CASSYSETGANVLTF	TGTGCCAGCAGTTACTCTGAGACTGGGGCCAACGTCCTGACTTTC
TRBV5-6	TRBD1	TRBJ1-2	-	CASSLEGTDYGYTF	TGTGCCAGCAGCTTGGAGGGGACAGACTATGGCTACACCTTC
TRBV10-1	TRBD1	TRBJ2-1	many	CASSRGQGVYNEQFF	TGCGCCAGCAGTCGGGGACAGGGGGTCTACAATGAGCAGTTCTTC
TRBV11-2	-	TRBJ2-6	few	CASSLDRSGANVLTF	TGTGCCAGCAGCTTAGATAGAAGTGGGGCCAACGTCCTGACTTTC
TRBV12-3/TRBV12-4	TRBD2	TRBJ2-1	-	CASSLAGGSREQFF	TGTGCCAGCAGTTTAGCGGGGGGGTCTCGCGAGCAGTTCTTC
TRBV11-3	-	TRBJ2-3	once	CASSSGTPTIGGDTQYF	TGTGCCAGCAGCTCTGGGACACCTACCATCGGAGGAGATACGCAGTATTTT
TRBV5-1	TRBD2	TRBJ2-2	-	CASSLVGTSRTMTGELFF	TGCGCCAGCAGCTTGGTAGGGACTAGCAGAACTATGACCGGGGAGCTGTTTTTT
TRBV5-5	-	TRBJ2-5	few	CASSLQQGVETQYF	TGTGCCAGCAGCTTGCAACAGGGAGTAGAGACCCAGTACTTC
TRBV2	-	TRBJ1-3	few	CASSDQRVWGNTIYF	TGTGCCAGCAGTGATCAGCGGGTTTGGGGAAACACCATATATTTT
TRBV12-3/TRBV12-4	-	TRBJ1-4	many	CASSFGGSNEKLFF	TGTGCCAGCAGTTTCGGGGGATCGAATGAAAAACTGTTTTTT
TRBV5-6	TRBD1	TRBJ1-2	-	CASSTGQGGYGYTF	TGTGCCAGCAGCACCGGACAGGGGGGCTATGGCTACACCTTC
TRBV7-8	TRBD2	TRBJ2-1	few	CASSLTASGRSYNEQFF	TGTGCCAGCAGCTTAACCGCTAGCGGGAGGTCCTACAATGAGCAGTTCTTC
TRBV6-5	-	TRBJ2-2	-	CASSYGEGDTGELFF	TGTGCCAGCAGTTACGGGGAAGGAGACACCGGGGAGCTGTTTTTT
TRBV28	TRBD2	TRBJ2-7	few	CASRQRTGTSKQYF	TGTGCCAGCAGACAACGTACCGGGACTAGCAAGCAGTACTTC
TRBV7-2	TRBD2	TRBJ2-1	-	CASSTTSDSYNEQFF	TGTGCCAGCAGCACCACTAGCGACTCCTACAATGAGCAGTTCTTC
TRBV20-1	-	TRBJ1-1	-	CSASEWRTNTEAFF	TGCAGTGCTAGTGAATGGCGGACGAACACTGAAGCTTTCTTT
TRBV14	-	TRBJ1-2	-	CASSQDYRTYGYTF	TGTGCCAGCAGCCAAGATTACCGTACCTATGGCTACACCTTC
TRBV28	-	TRBJ1-1	-	CASSPPGQGEAFF	TGTGCCAGCAGTCCCCCGGGGCAGGGTGAAGCTTTCTTT
TRBV5-1	-	TRBJ2-1	few	CASSPGDNEQFF	TGCGCCAGCAGCCCGGGAGACAATGAGCAGTTCTTC
TRBV6-2/TRBV6-3	TRBD1	TRBJ1-1	-	CASLRDRVSAEAFF	TGTGCCAGCCTCCGGGACAGGGTAAGCGCTGAAGCTTTCTTT
TRBV9	TRBD2	TRBJ2-1	-	CASSVGLAGDNEQFF	TGTGCCAGCAGCGTAGGACTAGCGGGAGACAATGAGCAGTTCTTC
TRBV7-2	-	TRBJ2-5	medium-sized	CASSIQETQYF	TGTGCCAGCAGCATACAAGAGACCCAGTACTTC
TRBV4-3	TRBD2	TRBJ2-1	few	CASSQAPSGGAYNEQFF	TGCGCCAGCAGCCAAGCGCCTAGCGGGGGAGCCTACAATGAGCAGTTCTTC
TRBV12-3/TRBV12-4	-	TRBJ1-5	few	CASSSGINQPQHF	TGTGCCAGCAGTTCAGGGATCAATCAGCCCCAGCATTTT
TRBV6-5	TRBD2	TRBJ2-3	many	CASSYITGGRGDTQYF	TGTGCCAGCAGTTACATTACGGGAGGGCGAGGAGATACGCAGTATTTT
TRBV7-9	-	TRBJ1-2	-	CASSLGGGPSAYGYTF	TGTGCCAGCAGCTTAGGAGGGGGACCCAGTGCCTATGGCTACACCTTC
TRBV5-1	TRBD1	TRBJ2-3	-	CASSLGSQGADTQYF	TGCGCCAGCAGCTTGGGAAGTCAGGGGGCAGATACGCAGTATTTT
TRBV12-3/TRBV12-4	-	TRBJ2-3	-	CASSLLRVGTDTQYF	TGTGCCAGCAGTTTATTAAGAGTGGGAACAGATACGCAGTATTTT
TRBV18	-	TRBJ2-1	-	CASSPREQLANEQFF	TGTGCCAGCTCACCGAGGGAACAGCTGGCCAATGAGCAGTTCTTC
TRBV28	TRBD1	TRBJ1-4	few	CASSSGRQGLIEKLFF	TGTGCCAGCAGTTCGGGTCGACAGGGGCTGATTGAAAAACTGTTTTTT
TRBV29-1	TRBD2	TRBJ2-3	few	CSVVLAGVVDTQYF	TGCAGCGTTGTTCTAGCGGGGGTGGTAGATACGCAGTATTTT
TRBV6-1	-	TRBJ2-7	many	CASSDGPYEQYF	TGTGCCAGCAGTGACGGACCCTACGAGCAGTACTTC
TRBV19	TRBD2	TRBJ2-3	-	CASSIRLAGKITDTQYF	TGTGCCAGTAGTATTCGCCTAGCGGGGAAGATCACAGATACGCAGTATTTT
TRBV5-1	TRBD1	TRBJ2-7	many	CASSLGQGASYEQYF	TGCGCCAGCAGCCTGGGACAGGGTGCCTCCTACGAGCAGTACTTC
TRBV10-3	TRBD2	TRBJ2-1	few	CAISVTSGGDNEQFF	TGTGCCATCAGTGTTACTAGCGGGGGGGACAATGAGCAGTTCTTC
TRBV4-3	-	TRBJ2-4	few	CASSPDGVAKNIQYF	TGCGCCAGCAGCCCGGACGGGGTAGCCAAAAACATTCAGTACTTC
TRBV5-1	-	TRBJ2-3	-	CASSSFTGTQYF	TGCGCCAGCAGCTCCTTTACAGGTACGCAGTATTTT
TRBV5-1	TRBD2	TRBJ2-2	few	CASSARLAGAPGTGELFF	TGCGCCAGCAGCGCAAGACTAGCGGGGGCCCCGGGCACCGGGGAGCTGTTTTTT
TRBV20-1	TRBD1	TRBJ1-2	-	CSAWDSAYGYTF	TGCAGTGCTTGGGACAGTGCGTATGGCTACACCTTC